The 19 T cell receptor beta chains presented below share a single source sample, sequenced in a study of CD4 T cells in relation to SARS-CoV-2 and coronaviruses. CD4+ T cells from unexposed donors were obtained before the COVID-19 pandemic (2011-2018). Isolation of CD4+ T cells took place after about 10 days in culture. No antigen has been identified for these receptors. Measured with immunoSEQ multiplex PCR; TCRdb has only the in-frame clones, and not every one. The data show around 22,000 clones, around 77% seen once. The sequencing input was CD4+ T cells from PBMCs, cultured in vitro. These receptors were obtained from a human donor in good health.

This rearrangement joins TRBV28 to TRBJ1-1; 8 nucleotides align to TRBD1. V trimming: 5 bases; J trimming: 12 bases; junction bases outside the gene matches: 17. The germline V gene encodes CDR1 MDHEN and CDR2 SYDVKM. CDR3 length: 15 amino acids. In nucleotides, the CDR3 is TGTGCCAGCAGTCTACCCCAGGGGGCGCTTTCGTGGTCTTTCTTT. Translated, it gives CASSLPQGALSWSFF.

The CDR3 reads CASSVNRDTEAFF. CDR3 coding DNA: TGTGCCAGCAGCGTAAACAGAGACACTGAAGCTTTCTTT. V and J are TRBV5-4 and TRBJ1-1, with D uncertain. The length of the CDR3 is 13 residues. Germline-derived CDR1 and CDR2 are SGHNT and YYREEE (reference sequence). V lost 4 bases, J lost 3 bases, and 10 bases lay in between. Together with reference TRBV5-4 and TRBJ1-1, the CDR3 gives the full variable domain: ETGVTQSPTHLIKTRGQQVTLRCSSQSGHNTVSWYQQALGQGPQFIFQYYREEENGRGNFPPRFSGLQFPNYSSELNVNALELDDSALYLCASSVNRDTEAFFGQGTRLTVV.

The CDR3 reads CASSRAAGTIYF. The CDR3 nucleotides are TGTGCCAGCAGTAGGGCCGCCGGCACCATATATTTT. V is TRBV12-3 or TRBV12-4 and J is TRBJ1-3; D is undetermined. There are 12 residues in the CDR3. The V gene lost 5 bases and the J gene lost 9 bases, with 11 bases spanning the gap.

V and J are TRBV9 and TRBJ2-1; tentative D call: TRBD2 (6 bases). Germline CDR1 SGDLS, CDR2 YYNGEE. V shed 4 bases and J shed 8 bases, with 13 bases lying between them. CDR3 length: 13 residues. In nucleotides, the CDR3 is TGTGCCAGCAGCTCCCGGACTAATCATGAGCAGTTCTTC. This encodes CASSSRTNHEQFF.

The chain links TRBV7-2 to TRBJ1-2; 12 positions agree with TRBD1. The CDR3 contains 13 residues. Germline CDR1 reads SGHTA; CDR2 reads FQGNSA. The V and J ends lost 8 bases and 9 bases, in that order; junction bases with no gene match: 7. In DNA form, the CDR3 reads TGTGCCAGCTGTAGTGGGACAGGGGGCCGCTACACCTTC. Translated, it gives CASCSGTGGRYTF.

This rearrangement joins TRBV29-1 to TRBJ1-1, with a tentative D call TRBD1 (6 bases). Trimming left V 7 bases short and J 0 bases short, with 12 bases between. The CDR3 spans 13 residues. Germline lookup yields CDR1 SQVTM and CDR2 ANQGSEA. CDR3 in amino acids: CSAPGHLNTEAFF. Written as DNA, the CDR3 is TGCAGCGCCCCGGGACACCTGAACACTGAAGCTTTCTTT.

The chain is built from TRBV10-3 and TRBJ2-5; 8 bases are a match to TRBD2. The CDR3 consists of 15 residues. Unmatched junction bases numbered 6, after V lost 3 bases and J lost 3 bases. Germline loops: CDR1 ENHRY, CDR2 SYGVKD. Here the CDR3 reads CAISDRGGKEETQYF. In DNA, the CDR3 is TGTGCCATCAGTGACCGGGGGGGAAAGGAAGAGACCCAGTACTTC.

The chain joins TRBV28 to TRBJ1-5; perhaps TRBD1 as D (6 bases). Trimming stripped 6 bases from V and 2 bases from J, with 11 bases between. Germline V lookup: CDR1 MDHEN, CDR2 SYDVKM. This CDR3 comprises 14 residues. In nucleotides, the CDR3 is TGTGCCAGCAGCCAGGGGCGGGGCAATCAGCCCCAGCATTTT. It encodes CASSQGRGNQPQHF.

The V and J genes are TRBV5-1 and TRBJ2-2; 8 positions agree with TRBD1. V lost 0 bases, J lost 6 bases, and 7 bases stayed unmatched. In germline, CDR1 is SGHRS, CDR2 YFSETQ. CDR3 length: 16 amino acids. The CDR3, as DNA: TGCGCCAGCAGCTTGGCGGGACAGGAATTCGCCGGGGAGCTGTTTTTT. It codes for CASSLAGQEFAGELFF. Full variable domain (outside the CDR3, taken from reference TRBV5-1 and TRBJ2-2): KAGVTQTPRYLIKTRGQQVTLSCSPISGHRSVSWYQQTPGQGLQFLFEYFSETQRNKGNFPGRFSGRQFSNSRSEMNVSTLELGDSALYLCASSLAGQEFAGELFFGEGSRLTVL.

This chain links TRBV19 with TRBJ2-7; perhaps TRBD2 as D (6 bases). CDR3 length: 16 amino acids. Germline V gives CDR1 LNHDA, CDR2 SQIVND (reference sequence). V lost 0 bases to trimming and J lost 3 bases, with 15 bases between them. As DNA, the CDR3 is TGTGCCAGTAGTATAGATCCGTCTAGCGCGGGCTACGAGCAGTACTTC. The encoded protein is CASSIDPSSAGYEQYF.

This clone showed up just a few times. This chain joins TRBV30 and TRBJ1-1; D call uncertain. Germline V CDR1 and CDR2: GTSNPN, SVGIG (reference sequence). The V end lost 3 bases, the J end lost 3 bases, and 8 bases lay between the germline ends. The CDR3 covers 12 residues. CDR3 DNA: TGTGCCTGGAGGAACCTAGACACTGAAGCTTTCTTT. It yields the protein CAWRNLDTEAFF.

There are a few counts of this clone. The rearrangement uses TRBV18 and TRBJ2-2; D possibly corresponds to TRBD2 (5 bases). This CDR3 is 16 amino acids long. Germline assignment: CDR1 KGHSH and CDR2 LQKENI. V was pared by 3 bases and J by 0 bases, with 11 bases between. The CDR3 DNA sequence: TGTGCCAGCTCACCCGGACTCGACGCGAACACCGGGGAGCTGTTTTTT. Its protein is CASSPGLDANTGELFF.

The chain uses TRBV6-6 and TRBJ1-1; 7 nucleotides agree with TRBD1. The length of the CDR3 is 15 residues. V trimming: 4 bases; J trimming: 5 bases; junction bases outside the gene matches: 10. The V gene's germline CDR1 is MNHNY and CDR2 SVGAGI (reference sequence). The CDR3 loop reads CASSSKQGYGTEAFF. The CDR3, as DNA: TGTGCCAGCAGTTCAAAACAGGGGTATGGGACTGAAGCTTTCTTT.

The rearrangement joins TRBV7-9 to TRBJ1-5, with a possible D match to TRBD1 (5 bases). The CDR3 is 13 amino acids. V shed 5 bases and J shed 7 bases, with 12 bases lying between them. Per the germline V gene, CDR1 is SEHNR and CDR2 is FQNEAQ (reference sequence). In nucleotides, the CDR3 is TGTGCCAGCAGCCCACCGGGGGGGCAGCCCCAGCATTTT. This gives the protein CASSPPGGQPQHF.

The chain links TRBV21-1 to TRBJ2-3; no DNA check was done on the table's D call, TRBD2. TRBV21-1 is marked as a pseudogene. The CDR3 is 19 amino acids. CDR3 loop: CASSVGLAGVGPRTDTQYF. The CDR3 DNA reads TGTGCCAGCAGCGTTGGACTAGCGGGAGTCGGGCCCCGCACAGATACGCAGTATTTT.

This chain uses TRBV18 with TRBJ2-2; 9 nucleotides match TRBD1. There are 17 residues in the CDR3. The trim removed 0 bases at V and 5 bases at J, leaving 7 bases unmatched. The germline gives CDR1 KGHSH, CDR2 LQKENI. CDR3 in DNA: TGTGCCAGCTCACCACCGGCGGGACAGGGCAGGACCGGGGAGCTGTTTTTT. Protein product: CASSPPAGQGRTGELFF.

The CDR3: CASVALDSVPRQPQHF. For the CDR3, the DNA is TGCGCCAGCGTTGCTTTGGACAGCGTCCCCAGGCAGCCCCAGCATTTT. V gene TRBV23-1 combines with J gene TRBJ1-5, with TRBD1 as a possible D gene (6 bases). TRBV23-1 is given ORF status, its function remaining uncertain. The CDR3 has 16 residues. Trimming removed 8 bases at V and 7 bases at J, with 24 bases between.

The chain is built from TRBV19 and TRBJ2-7; D is perhaps TRBD2 (5 bases). The CDR3 is made up of 13 amino acids. CDR1 and CDR2 from the germline V gene are LNHDA and SQIVND (reference sequence). V was pared by 2 bases and J by 7 bases, with 12 bases between. The CDR3 loop is CASSISKGGEQYF. The CDR3 DNA reads TGTGCCAGTAGTATATCCAAGGGCGGGGAGCAGTACTTC.

The chain couples TRBV5-1 to TRBJ1-5; the match to TRBD1 covers 10 bases. V lost 4 bases to trimming and J lost 5 bases; unmatched junction nucleotides: 6. The CDR3 has 15 amino acids. CDR1 SGHRS and CDR2 YFSETQ come from the germline V gene. For the CDR3, the DNA is TGCGCCAGCAGCCTGACAGGGGGCCTGGATCAGCCCCAGCATTTT. It specifies CASSLTGGLDQPQHF.